This T cell receptor (beta chain) comes out of a study of T cells in Graves' hyperthyroidism and ophthalmopathy. Overall study findings and caveats: Ophthalmopathy and stable hyperthyroidism were told apart by a 13 V-J model. Most thyroid clonotypes that were expanded above 0.001 also turned up in blood.

For Graves' hyperthyroidism to be stable, ophthalmopathy could not progress within 18 months. Isolation of PBMCs was performed on about 10 ml fresh peripheral blood. Template material for amplifying TCR beta CDR3 regions consisted of RNA transcripts. The HTBI primer set was used in a first-round RT-PCR of the TCR CDR3. TCRdb fed the multiplex PCR reads into MiXCR, producing one record per CDR3 protein. This sample carries roughly 630,000 distinct CDR3 sequences, about 15% of them seen once, and the ten largest clones take around 6.6%. The CDR3 is made up of 13 amino acids. V shed 5 bases and J shed 4 bases, with 9 bases lying between them. On this clonotype: Antigen: not known.

The chain joins TRBV12-3 or TRBV12-4 to TRBJ2-1, with a possible D match to TRBD2 (5 bases). This clonotype was obtained from a woman in her thirties with Graves' hyperthyroidism. The sequenced material came from blood. CDR3 sequence: CASSIGRYNEQFF. The CDR3 DNA reads TGTGCCAGCAGTATTGGGAGATACAATGAGCAGTTCTTC.